A selection of T cell receptor beta chains follows, all from one sample in a study of CD8+ T cells in alopecia areata. Using immunoSEQ multiplex PCR, the repertoire was profiled, and TCRdb retains in-frame clones only, with some absent. Among about 220,000 clones listed, approximately 57% were seen once. Here the sequenced sample was CD4+ T cells sorted from blood, taken at week 4, from a patient treated with tofacitinib. The receptor set was obtained from a human donor with alopecia areata. Each CDR3 is given with its conserved first and last residue. A D gene is named only where the DNA matches it firmly. The listing skips clone size in some rows; elsewhere it reads once, few, many or a size class.

clone_size: .
cdr3_length: 13
j_call: TRBJ2-6
v_call: TRBV29-1
d_call: .
cdr3_aa: CSVAFSGANVLTF
cdr3_nt: TGCAGCGTTGCATTCTCTGGGGCCAACGTCCTGACTTTC

clone_size: .
cdr3_length: 17
j_call: TRBJ2-2
v_call: TRBV5-6
d_call: .
cdr3_aa: CASSATLGMKNTGELFF
cdr3_nt: TGTGCCAGCAGCGCCACACTCGGAATGAAGAACACCGGGGAGCTGTTTTTT

clone_size: .
cdr3_length: 13
j_call: TRBJ2-7
v_call: TRBV9
d_call: TRBD1
cdr3_aa: CASSVRQGGEQYF
cdr3_nt: TGTGCCAGCAGCGTTAGACAGGGTGGCGAGCAGTACTTC

clone_size: .
cdr3_length: 15
j_call: TRBJ2-5
v_call: TRBV5-1
d_call: .
cdr3_aa: CASSLGQGGRETQYF
cdr3_nt: TGCGCCAGCAGCCTAGGACAGGGAGGGCGAGAGACCCAGTACTTC

clone_size: .
cdr3_length: 15
j_call: TRBJ2-1
v_call: TRBV2
d_call: TRBD1
cdr3_aa: CASSDGTGDNNEQFF
cdr3_nt: TGTGCCAGCAGCGACGGGACAGGGGACAACAATGAGCAGTTCTTC

clone_size: .
cdr3_length: 14
j_call: TRBJ1-1
v_call: TRBV29-1
d_call: .
cdr3_aa: CSVTALLMNTEAFF
cdr3_nt: TGCAGCGTTACCGCGCTCCTTATGAACACTGAAGCTTTCTTT

clone_size: few
cdr3_length: 16
j_call: TRBJ2-1
v_call: TRBV4-1
d_call: .
cdr3_aa: CASRPRLFPSYNEQFF
cdr3_nt: TGCGCCAGCAGACCTAGACTTTTCCCCTCCTACAATGAGCAGTTCTTC

clone_size: .
cdr3_length: 13
j_call: TRBJ1-6
v_call: TRBV5-6
d_call: .
cdr3_aa: CASSGAENSPLHF
cdr3_nt: TGTGCCAGCAGCGGGGCAGAAAATTCACCCCTCCACTTT

clone_size: .
cdr3_length: 16
j_call: TRBJ1-1
v_call: TRBV5-6
d_call: .
cdr3_aa: CASSPTKQGGYTEAFF
cdr3_nt: TGTGCCAGCAGCCCTACGAAACAGGGTGGCTACACTGAAGCTTTCTTT

clone_size: .
cdr3_length: 18
j_call: TRBJ2-3
v_call: TRBV5-1
d_call: .
cdr3_aa: CASSLGGSWGGSTDTQYF
cdr3_nt: TGCGCCAGCAGCTTGGGAGGATCCTGGGGAGGAAGCACAGATACGCAGTATTTT